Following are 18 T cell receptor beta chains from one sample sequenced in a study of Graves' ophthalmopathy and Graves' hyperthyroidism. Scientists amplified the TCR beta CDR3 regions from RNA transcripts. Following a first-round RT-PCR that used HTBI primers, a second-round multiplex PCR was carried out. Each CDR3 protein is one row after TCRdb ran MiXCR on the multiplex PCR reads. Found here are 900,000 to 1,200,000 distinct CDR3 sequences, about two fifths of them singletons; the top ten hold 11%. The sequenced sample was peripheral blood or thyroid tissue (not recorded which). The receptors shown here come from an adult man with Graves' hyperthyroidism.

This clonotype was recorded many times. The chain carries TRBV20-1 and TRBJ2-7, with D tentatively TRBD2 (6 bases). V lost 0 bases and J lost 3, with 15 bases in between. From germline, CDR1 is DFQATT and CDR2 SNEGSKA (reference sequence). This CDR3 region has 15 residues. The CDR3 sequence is CSARDDDGRIYEQYF. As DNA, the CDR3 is TGCAGTGCTAGAGATGACGACGGGAGAATCTACGAGCAGTACTTC.

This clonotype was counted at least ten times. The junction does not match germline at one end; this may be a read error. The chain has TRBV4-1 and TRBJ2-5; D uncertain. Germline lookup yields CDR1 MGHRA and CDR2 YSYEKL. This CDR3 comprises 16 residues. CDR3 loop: CASSPPSLGGQETQYF. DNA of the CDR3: TGTGCCAGCAGCCCACCATCCTTGGGCGGTCAAGAGACCCAGTACTTC.

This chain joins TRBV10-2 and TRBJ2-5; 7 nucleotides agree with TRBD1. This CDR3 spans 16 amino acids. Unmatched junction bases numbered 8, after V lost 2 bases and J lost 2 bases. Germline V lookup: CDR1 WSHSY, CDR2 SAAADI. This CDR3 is CASSEPDRYEQETQYF. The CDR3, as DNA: TGCGCCAGCAGTGAGCCGGACAGGTACGAGCAAGAGACCCAGTACTTC.

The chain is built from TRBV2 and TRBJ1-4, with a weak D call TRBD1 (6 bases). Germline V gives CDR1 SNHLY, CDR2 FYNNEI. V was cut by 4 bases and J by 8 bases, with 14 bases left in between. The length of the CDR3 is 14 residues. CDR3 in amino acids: CASSVGGRDEKLFF. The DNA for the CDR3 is TGTGCCAGCAGTGTGGGGGGCAGGGACGAAAAACTGTTTTTT. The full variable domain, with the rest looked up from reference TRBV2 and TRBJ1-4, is EPEVTQTPSHQVTQMGQEVILRCVPISNHLYFYWYRQILGQKVEFLVSFYNNEISEKSEIFDDQFSVERPDGSNFTLKIRSTKLEDSAMYFCASSVGGRDEKLFFGSGTQLSVL.

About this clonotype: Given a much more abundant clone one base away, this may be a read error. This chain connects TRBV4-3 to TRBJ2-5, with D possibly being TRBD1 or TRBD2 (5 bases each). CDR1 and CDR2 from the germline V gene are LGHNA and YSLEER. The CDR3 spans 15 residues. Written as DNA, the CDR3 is TGCGCCAGCAGCCAACTAGAGGGGTACCAAGGGACCCAGTACTTC. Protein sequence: CASSQLEGYQGTQYF.

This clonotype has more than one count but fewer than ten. The CDR3 here is CASSDARGETDTQYF. CDR3 DNA sequence: TGTGCCAGCAGTGATGCCAGGGGAGAAACAGATACGCAGTATTTT. The chain has TRBV25-1 and TRBJ2-3; D might be TRBD1 (6 bases). From germline, CDR1 is MGHDK and CDR2 SYGVNS. Trimming cost V 3 bases and J 3 bases, with 13 bases left between them. This CDR3 is 15 amino acids long. Together with reference TRBV25-1 and TRBJ2-3, the CDR3 gives the full variable domain: EADIYQTPRYLVIGTGKKITLECSQTMGHDKMYWYQQDPGMELHLIHYSYGVNSTEKGDLSSESTVSRIRTEHFPLTLESARPSHTSQYLCASSDARGETDTQYFGPGTRLTVL.

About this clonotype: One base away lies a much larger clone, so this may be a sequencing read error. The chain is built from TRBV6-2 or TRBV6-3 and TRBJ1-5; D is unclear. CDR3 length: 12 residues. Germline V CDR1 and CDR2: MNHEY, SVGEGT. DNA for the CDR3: TGTGTCAGCAGTGTTCCACGACAGCCCCAGCATTTT. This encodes CVSSVPRQPQHF.

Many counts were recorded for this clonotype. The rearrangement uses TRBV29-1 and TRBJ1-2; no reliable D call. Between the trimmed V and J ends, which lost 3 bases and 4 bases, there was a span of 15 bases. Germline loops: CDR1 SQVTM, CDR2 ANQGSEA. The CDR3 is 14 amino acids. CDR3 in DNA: TGCAGCGTTGATTTTCAGGTGGGGATCTATGGCTACACCTTC. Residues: CSVDFQVGIYGYTF.

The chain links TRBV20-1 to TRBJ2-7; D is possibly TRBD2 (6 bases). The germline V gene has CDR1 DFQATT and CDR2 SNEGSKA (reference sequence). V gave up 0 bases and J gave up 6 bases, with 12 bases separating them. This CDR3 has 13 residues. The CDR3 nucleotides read TGCAGTGCTAGAGAACTAGCATCCACCGAGCAGTACTTC. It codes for CSARELASTEQYF.

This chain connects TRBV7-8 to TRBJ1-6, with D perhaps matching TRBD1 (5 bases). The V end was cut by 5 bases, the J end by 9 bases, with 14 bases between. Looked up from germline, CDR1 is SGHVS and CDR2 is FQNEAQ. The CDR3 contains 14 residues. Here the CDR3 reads CASSPRKRGSPLHF. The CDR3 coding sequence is TGTGCCAGCAGCCCTCGGAAAAGGGGTTCACCCCTCCACTTT.

The CDR3: CASSLGTLKNQPQHF. The CDR3 nucleotides read TGTGCCAGCAGTTTAGGGACTCTTAAAAATCAGCCCCAGCATTTT. This rearrangement joins TRBV27 to TRBJ1-5, with D tentatively TRBD1 (5 bases). CDR1 MNHEY and CDR2 SMNVEV come from the germline V gene (reference sequence). The CDR3 runs 15 residues. V was shortened by 2 bases and J by 4 bases, with 12 bases between the two germline ends.

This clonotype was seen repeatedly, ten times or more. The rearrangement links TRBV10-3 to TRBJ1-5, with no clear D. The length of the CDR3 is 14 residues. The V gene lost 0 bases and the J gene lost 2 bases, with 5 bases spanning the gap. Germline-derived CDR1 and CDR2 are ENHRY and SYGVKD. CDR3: CAISESVGNQPQHF. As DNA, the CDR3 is TGTGCCATCAGTGAGTCGGTCGGCAATCAGCCCCAGCATTTT.

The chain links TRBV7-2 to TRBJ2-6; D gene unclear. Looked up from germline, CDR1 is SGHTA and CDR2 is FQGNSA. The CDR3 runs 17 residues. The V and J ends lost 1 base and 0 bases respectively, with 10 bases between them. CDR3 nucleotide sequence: TGTGCCAGCAGCTTAGGGCCATCGACCTCTGGGGCCAACGTCCTGACTTTC. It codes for CASSLGPSTSGANVLTF.

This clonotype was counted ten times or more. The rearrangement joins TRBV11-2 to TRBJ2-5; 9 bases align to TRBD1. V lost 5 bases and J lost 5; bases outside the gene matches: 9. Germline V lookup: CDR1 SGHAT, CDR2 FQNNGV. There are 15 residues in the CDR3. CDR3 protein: CASSLTRDRVETQYF. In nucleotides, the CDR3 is TGTGCCAGCAGCCTAACCCGGGACAGGGTGGAGACCCAGTACTTC.

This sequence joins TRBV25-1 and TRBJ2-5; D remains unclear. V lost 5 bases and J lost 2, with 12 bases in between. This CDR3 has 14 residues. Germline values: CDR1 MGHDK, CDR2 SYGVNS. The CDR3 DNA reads TGTGCCAGCAGTTTCGTGCGCCAGCAAGAGACCCAGTACTTC. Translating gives CASSFVRQQETQYF.

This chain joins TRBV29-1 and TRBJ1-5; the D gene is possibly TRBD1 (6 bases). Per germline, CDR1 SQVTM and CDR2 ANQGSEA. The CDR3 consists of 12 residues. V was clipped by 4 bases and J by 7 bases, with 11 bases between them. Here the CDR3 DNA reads TGCAGCGTTGTACAGGGCGACCAGCCCCAGCATTTT. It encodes CSVVQGDQPQHF.

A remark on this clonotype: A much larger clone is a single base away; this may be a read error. CDR3 in DNA: TGTACCAGCAGCCAAGAGGGACTAGGGAGCAATCAGCCCCAGCATTTT. Amino acid sequence: CTSSQEGLGSNQPQHF. The chain joins TRBV14 to TRBJ1-5, with D perhaps TRBD1 (5 bases). Germline assignment: CDR1 SGHDN and CDR2 FVKESK. The CDR3 is 16 residues long.

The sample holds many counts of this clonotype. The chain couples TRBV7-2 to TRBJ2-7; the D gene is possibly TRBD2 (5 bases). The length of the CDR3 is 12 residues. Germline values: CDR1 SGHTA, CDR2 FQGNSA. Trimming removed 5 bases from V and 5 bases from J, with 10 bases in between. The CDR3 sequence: CASSAGPDEQYF. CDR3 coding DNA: TGTGCCAGCAGCGCGGGTCCGGACGAGCAGTACTTC.